These T cell receptor beta chains were read from a single sample in a study of shared clonotypes between healthy human individuals. Repertoires were generated with immunoSEQ multiplex PCR, while TCRdb's copy carries only in-frame clones and drops some. The sample holds more than 550,000 clones, under 95% seen once. Sequencing was done on a sample of naive CD8+ T cells sorted from blood. The receptors derive from a man aged 25-40 years in good health. CDR3s include the opening cysteine and the closing phenylalanine or tryptophan. The D gene is left open where the match is weak. Clone size appears in some rows only: once, few, many, or a class for an expanded clone.

V gene: TRBV28; clone size: .; D gene: .; J gene: TRBJ2-2; CDR3 DNA: TGTGCCAGCAGTTTAACGGCTACAGGGAACACCGGGGAGCTGTTTTTT; CDR3 protein: CASSLTATGNTGELFF
V gene: TRBV25-1; clone size: .; D gene: TRBD2; J gene: TRBJ2-7; CDR3 DNA: TGTGCCAGCAGTGAGACTAGCGTCTCCTACGAGCAGTACTTC; CDR3 protein: CASSETSVSYEQYF
V gene: TRBV5-6; clone size: .; D gene: .; J gene: TRBJ2-5; CDR3 DNA: TGTGCCAGCAGCTTGCAAGAGACCCAGTACTTC; CDR3 protein: CASSLQETQYF
V gene: TRBV7-9; clone size: few; D gene: TRBD2; J gene: TRBJ2-1; CDR3 DNA: TGTGCCAGCAGCTCGGGACTAGCGGGAGGGTCCTACAATGAGCAGTTCTTC; CDR3 protein: CASSSGLAGGSYNEQFF
V gene: TRBV6-1; clone size: .; D gene: .; J gene: TRBJ2-7; CDR3 DNA: TGTGCCAGCAGTGATTTAACGGGGGCCAACTCCTACGAGCAGTACTTC; CDR3 protein: CASSDLTGANSYEQYF
V gene: TRBV7-6; clone size: .; D gene: TRBD1; J gene: TRBJ2-1; CDR3 DNA: TGTGCCAGCACCTTCGGCCCGGACAGGGAGACTGAGCAGTTCTTC; CDR3 protein: CASTFGPDRETEQFF
V gene: TRBV5-1; clone size: .; D gene: TRBD2; J gene: TRBJ2-7; CDR3 DNA: TGCGCCAGCAGCTTGGGGGGACTAGCGGGAGGCACCCACGAGCAGTACTTC; CDR3 protein: CASSLGGLAGGTHEQYF
V gene: TRBV5-8; clone size: .; D gene: TRBD1; J gene: TRBJ2-1; CDR3 DNA: TGTGCCAGCAGCTTCTTGCAGGGGGCGGGTGAGCAGTTCTTC; CDR3 protein: CASSFLQGAGEQFF
V gene: TRBV9; clone size: .; D gene: .; J gene: TRBJ2-7; CDR3 DNA: TGTGCCAGCAGCGTAGGAACAGCCTACGAGCAGTACTTC; CDR3 protein: CASSVGTAYEQYF
V gene: TRBV2; clone size: .; D gene: .; J gene: TRBJ2-4; CDR3 DNA: TGTGCCAGCAGTTTTAACGGGGGACTTGAAATTCAGTACTTC; CDR3 protein: CASSFNGGLEIQYF
V gene: TRBV19; clone size: .; D gene: .; J gene: TRBJ2-3; CDR3 DNA: TGTGCCAGTAGTATGGGATCCCATACGCAGTATTTT; CDR3 protein: CASSMGSHTQYF
V gene: TRBV6-6; clone size: .; D gene: .; J gene: TRBJ2-1; CDR3 DNA: TGTGCCAGCAGCTACACAGCGGATCCCACCTACAATGAGCAGTTCTTC; CDR3 protein: CASSYTADPTYNEQFF
V gene: TRBV9; clone size: .; D gene: .; J gene: TRBJ2-2; CDR3 DNA: TGTGCCAGCAGCGTTGGGGTCGGGGAGCTGTTTTTT; CDR3 protein: CASSVGVGELFF
V gene: TRBV2; clone size: .; D gene: .; J gene: TRBJ2-1; CDR3 DNA: TGTGCCAGCCTGGGACAAGACTACAATGAGCAGTTCTTC; CDR3 protein: CASLGQDYNEQFF
V gene: TRBV6-4; clone size: .; D gene: TRBD2; J gene: TRBJ2-1; CDR3 DNA: TGTGCCAGCAGCGACTCCGGGACTAGCGGGCAGTTCTTC; CDR3 protein: CASSDSGTSGQFF
V gene: TRBV7-9; clone size: .; D gene: TRBD1; J gene: TRBJ1-3; CDR3 DNA: TGTGCCAGCAGCCTCCGACAGGGTCCTTGGGAGAACACCATATATTTT; CDR3 protein: CASSLRQGPWENTIYF
V gene: TRBV7-9; clone size: .; D gene: TRBD2; J gene: TRBJ2-7; CDR3 DNA: TGTGCCAGCAGCCCGGGAGGGCCCGAGCAGTACTTC; CDR3 protein: CASSPGGPEQYF
V gene: TRBV5-1; clone size: .; D gene: TRBD1; J gene: TRBJ2-1; CDR3 DNA: TGCGCCAGCAGCCCAGCATATAGACAGGGGGCATCTTACAATGAGCAGTTCTTC; CDR3 protein: CASSPAYRQGASYNEQFF
V gene: TRBV29-1; clone size: .; D gene: TRBD1; J gene: TRBJ2-7; CDR3 DNA: TGCAGCGTGGTTAGAGGGGGGACAGGGGGCAACGAGCAGTACTTC; CDR3 protein: CSVVRGGTGGNEQYF
V gene: TRBV7-2; clone size: .; D gene: .; J gene: TRBJ2-3; CDR3 DNA: TGTGCCAGCAGGGCACCAGGTTCAGATACGCAGTATTTT; CDR3 protein: CASRAPGSDTQYF
V gene: TRBV28; clone size: .; D gene: .; J gene: TRBJ1-3; CDR3 DNA: TGTGCCAGCAGATGGGACATTGGTGGAAACACCATATATTTT; CDR3 protein: CASRWDIGGNTIYF
V gene: TRBV7-2; clone size: .; D gene: TRBD2; J gene: TRBJ2-7; CDR3 DNA: TGTGCCAGCAGCTTGGGACTAACCCTCTACGAGCAGTACTTC; CDR3 protein: CASSLGLTLYEQYF
V gene: TRBV4-1; clone size: .; D gene: .; J gene: TRBJ2-5; CDR3 DNA: TGCGCCAGCAGCCAAGGGCCAGTGCTGATTGAGACCCAGTACTTC; CDR3 protein: CASSQGPVLIETQYF
V gene: TRBV11-2; clone size: .; D gene: .; J gene: TRBJ2-7; CDR3 DNA: TGTGCCAGCAGCTTCCGGGAAGTCGAGCAGTACTTC; CDR3 protein: CASSFREVEQYF
V gene: TRBV29-1; clone size: once; D gene: TRBD2; J gene: TRBJ2-1; CDR3 DNA: TGCAGCGTGGGACTAGTAGACTACAATGAGCAGTTCTTC; CDR3 protein: CSVGLVDYNEQFF
V gene: TRBV28; clone size: .; D gene: .; J gene: TRBJ1-6; CDR3 DNA: TGTGCCAGCAGTTTGAGGGTAGGAACGAATTCACCCCTCCACTTT; CDR3 protein: CASSLRVGTNSPLHF
V gene: TRBV5-4; clone size: .; D gene: .; J gene: TRBJ2-5; CDR3 DNA: TGTGCCAGCAGTCCGCCCAGCGCACAAGAGACCCAGTACTTC; CDR3 protein: CASSPPSAQETQYF
V gene: TRBV4-1; clone size: .; D gene: .; J gene: TRBJ2-7; CDR3 DNA: TGCGCCAGCAGCCGACTACCGTACGAGAGCTCCTACGAGCAGTACTTC; CDR3 protein: CASSRLPYESSYEQYF
V gene: TRBV29-1; clone size: .; D gene: TRBD1; J gene: TRBJ1-2; CDR3 DNA: TGCAGCGTTCTCCCGACAGGGAATATCTATGGCTACACCTTC; CDR3 protein: CSVLPTGNIYGYTF
V gene: TRBV29-1; clone size: .; D gene: TRBD1; J gene: TRBJ1-2; CDR3 DNA: TGCAGCGTTCACAGAACCGGGACAGGGAGCTATGGCTACACCTTC; CDR3 protein: CSVHRTGTGSYGYTF
V gene: TRBV5-4; clone size: .; D gene: .; J gene: TRBJ2-7; CDR3 DNA: TGTGCCAGCAGACCGGGGGATTCCCACGAGCAGTACTTC; CDR3 protein: CASRPGDSHEQYF
V gene: TRBV20-1; clone size: .; D gene: .; J gene: TRBJ2-7; CDR3 DNA: TGCAGTGCTTGGGCGGCCAACGAGCAGTACTTC; CDR3 protein: CSAWAANEQYF
V gene: TRBV11-2; clone size: .; D gene: .; J gene: TRBJ2-3; CDR3 DNA: TGTGCCAGCAGCCAGTGGACCAGACGCACAGATACGCAGTATTTT; CDR3 protein: CASSQWTRRTDTQYF
V gene: TRBV5-1; clone size: .; D gene: TRBD1; J gene: TRBJ2-2; CDR3 DNA: TGCGCCAGCAGCACGACAGGGGCCGGGGAGCTGTTTTTT; CDR3 protein: CASSTTGAGELFF
V gene: TRBV7-9; clone size: .; D gene: TRBD2; J gene: TRBJ2-7; CDR3 DNA: TGTGCCAGCAGCTTAGTAGCGGGAGTTGTGGACGAGCAGTACTTC; CDR3 protein: CASSLVAGVVDEQYF
V gene: TRBV13; clone size: .; D gene: .; J gene: TRBJ2-7; CDR3 DNA: TGTGCCAGCAGCTTATTGGACTACGAGCAGTACTTC; CDR3 protein: CASSLLDYEQYF
V gene: TRBV18; clone size: .; D gene: .; J gene: TRBJ1-5; CDR3 DNA: TGTGCCAGCTCACCAGTCGGGGCTGGTAATCAGCCCCAGCATTTT; CDR3 protein: CASSPVGAGNQPQHF
V gene: TRBV2; clone size: .; D gene: .; J gene: TRBJ2-2; CDR3 DNA: TGTGCCAGCAGTGGAATACCCATAACAGGCACCGGGGAGCTGTTTTTT; CDR3 protein: CASSGIPITGTGELFF
V gene: TRBV11-2; clone size: .; D gene: .; J gene: TRBJ2-7; CDR3 DNA: TGTGCCAGCAGCCCCCTCGGGGAGCAGTACTTC; CDR3 protein: CASSPLGEQYF
V gene: TRBV6-6; clone size: .; D gene: .; J gene: TRBJ1-4; CDR3 DNA: TGTGCCAGCATGAAGGGGCGTGAAAAACTGTTTTTT; CDR3 protein: CASMKGREKLFF
V gene: TRBV7-9; clone size: .; D gene: .; J gene: TRBJ2-3; CDR3 DNA: TGTGCCAGCAGCTTGGGCCCGCCGTGGAGTACAGATACGCAGTATTTT; CDR3 protein: CASSLGPPWSTDTQYF
V gene: TRBV7-9; clone size: .; D gene: .; J gene: TRBJ1-1; CDR3 DNA: TGTGCCAGCAGCTTAGATCTGGGTGAAGCTTTCTTT; CDR3 protein: CASSLDLGEAFF
V gene: TRBV29-1; clone size: once; D gene: TRBD2; J gene: TRBJ2-1; CDR3 DNA: TGCAGCGTTTCCCCTAGAGCGGGAGGGCCCCACAATGAGCAGTTCTTC; CDR3 protein: CSVSPRAGGPHNEQFF
V gene: TRBV15; clone size: .; D gene: TRBD2; J gene: TRBJ2-7; CDR3 DNA: TGTGCCACCAGCAGAGTGGATAGCGGGTATAGCTCCTACGAGCAGTACTTC; CDR3 protein: CATSRVDSGYSSYEQYF
V gene: TRBV11-2; clone size: .; D gene: .; J gene: TRBJ2-1; CDR3 DNA: TGTGCCAGCAGCTTAATCTTAGACTCCTACAATGAGCAGTTCTTC; CDR3 protein: CASSLILDSYNEQFF
V gene: TRBV2; clone size: once; D gene: .; J gene: TRBJ1-4; CDR3 DNA: TGTGCCAGCAGTGAAGCAAGGATATGGGGTGAAAAACTGTTTTTT; CDR3 protein: CASSEARIWGEKLFF
V gene: TRBV5-1; clone size: .; D gene: .; J gene: TRBJ2-1; CDR3 DNA: TGCGCCAGTTATGACCTCTCTAGTACCCCCCACAATGAGCAGTTCTTC; CDR3 protein: CASYDLSSTPHNEQFF
V gene: TRBV7-9; clone size: .; D gene: .; J gene: TRBJ2-5; CDR3 DNA: TGTGCCAGCAGCCCCCCCTGGGTAAACCCTGGGAGCGAGACCCAGTACTTC; CDR3 protein: CASSPPWVNPGSETQYF
V gene: TRBV6-5; clone size: .; D gene: .; J gene: TRBJ2-7; CDR3 DNA: TGTGCCAGCAGTTACTCCGGGATTTTTCACGAGCAGTACTTC; CDR3 protein: CASSYSGIFHEQYF
V gene: TRBV5-1; clone size: .; D gene: .; J gene: TRBJ2-5; CDR3 DNA: TGCGCCAGCAGCTTGTTACCGTGGACGAGTTTACAAGAGACCCAGTACTTC; CDR3 protein: CASSLLPWTSLQETQYF
V gene: TRBV19; clone size: .; D gene: .; J gene: TRBJ2-1; CDR3 DNA: TGTGCCAGTACCACCCGACCGGTCTCCTACAATGAGCAGTTCTTC; CDR3 protein: CASTTRPVSYNEQFF
V gene: TRBV5-1; clone size: .; D gene: TRBD2; J gene: TRBJ2-3; CDR3 DNA: TGCGCCAGCAGCTTGGATCCTAGCGGGAGCACAGATACGCAGTATTTT; CDR3 protein: CASSLDPSGSTDTQYF
V gene: TRBV5-6; clone size: .; D gene: .; J gene: TRBJ2-1; CDR3 DNA: TGTGCCAGCTCGGGAGAAAAGTATGAGCAGTTCTTC; CDR3 protein: CASSGEKYEQFF
V gene: TRBV4-3; clone size: .; D gene: TRBD1; J gene: TRBJ2-7; CDR3 DNA: TGCGCCAGCAGCCAAGAGGGGCAGGGGGACGAGCAGTACTTC; CDR3 protein: CASSQEGQGDEQYF
V gene: TRBV7-9; clone size: once; D gene: TRBD1; J gene: TRBJ1-1; CDR3 DNA: TGTGCCAGCGACGAAGGGGGCCGGAACACTGAAGCTTTCTTT; CDR3 protein: CASDEGGRNTEAFF
V gene: TRBV12-5; clone size: .; D gene: .; J gene: TRBJ1-1; CDR3 DNA: TGTGCTAGTGGAACGGGCACTGAAGCTTTCTTT; CDR3 protein: CASGTGTEAFF
V gene: TRBV7-9; clone size: .; D gene: TRBD2; J gene: TRBJ2-1; CDR3 DNA: TGTGCCAGCAGCCCCAGACTAGCGGGGAGAAACAATGAGCAGTTCTTC; CDR3 protein: CASSPRLAGRNNEQFF
V gene: TRBV14; clone size: .; D gene: TRBD1; J gene: TRBJ2-7; CDR3 DNA: TGTGCCAGCAGCCAACGACAGGGGGTGAACTCCTACGAGCAGTACTTC; CDR3 protein: CASSQRQGVNSYEQYF
V gene: TRBV14; clone size: .; D gene: .; J gene: TRBJ2-3; CDR3 DNA: TGTGCCAGCAGCCAAAACCCCGCTAGCACAGATACGCAGTATTTT; CDR3 protein: CASSQNPASTDTQYF